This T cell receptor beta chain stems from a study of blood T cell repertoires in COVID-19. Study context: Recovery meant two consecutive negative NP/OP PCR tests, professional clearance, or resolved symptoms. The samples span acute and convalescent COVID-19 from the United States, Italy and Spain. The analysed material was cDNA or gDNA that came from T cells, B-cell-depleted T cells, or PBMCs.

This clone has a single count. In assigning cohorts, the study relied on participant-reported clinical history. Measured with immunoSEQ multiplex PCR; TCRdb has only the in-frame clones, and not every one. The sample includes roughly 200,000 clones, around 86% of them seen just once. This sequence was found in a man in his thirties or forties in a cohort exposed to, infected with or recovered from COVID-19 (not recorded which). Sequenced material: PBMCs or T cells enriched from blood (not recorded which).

CDR3 residues: CASWGGTAVQYF. CDR3 nucleotides: TGTGCCAGCTGGGGAGGGACGGCCGTCCAGTACTTC. The rearrangement joins TRBV11-2 to TRBJ2-5; 7 bases are a match to TRBD2. V was clipped by 8 bases and J by 10 bases; unmatched bases: 10. The V gene's germline CDR1 is SGHAT and CDR2 FQNNGV. The CDR3 runs to 12 residues. The full variable domain, in which reference TRBV11-2 and TRBJ2-5 provide the parts outside the CDR3, is EAGVAQSPRYKIIEKRQSVAFWCNPISGHATLYWYQQILGQGPKLLIQFQNNGVVDDSQLPKDRFSAERLKGVDSTLKIQPAKLEDSAVYLCASWGGTAVQYFGPGTRLLVL.